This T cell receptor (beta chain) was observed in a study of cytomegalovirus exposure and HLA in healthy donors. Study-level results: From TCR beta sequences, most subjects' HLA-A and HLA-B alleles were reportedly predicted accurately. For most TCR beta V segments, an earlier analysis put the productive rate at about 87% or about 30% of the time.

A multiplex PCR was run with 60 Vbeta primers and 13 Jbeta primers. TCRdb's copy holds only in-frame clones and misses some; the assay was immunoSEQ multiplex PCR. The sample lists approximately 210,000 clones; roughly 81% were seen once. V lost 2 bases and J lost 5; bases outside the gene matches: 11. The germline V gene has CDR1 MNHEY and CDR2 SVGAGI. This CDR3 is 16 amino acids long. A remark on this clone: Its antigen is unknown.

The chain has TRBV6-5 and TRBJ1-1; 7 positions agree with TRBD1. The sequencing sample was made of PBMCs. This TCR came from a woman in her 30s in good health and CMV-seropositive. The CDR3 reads CASSYTSTGRGTEAFF. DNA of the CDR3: TGTGCCAGCAGTTACACGTCGACAGGGCGAGGGACTGAAGCTTTCTTT.